The entry below gives a single TCR beta chain sequence along with its context. Its antigen is still unknown. These data are taken from a study of shared clonotypes between healthy human individuals. Study findings and constraints: Naive CD4 clonotype sharing across several donors was approximately 5%.

The test was conducted at deep level. Clones were read by immunoSEQ multiplex PCR, and TCRdb kept only the in-frame ones, dropping some. The sample lists around 990,000 clones, approximately 75% occurring once. Specimen: memory CD4+ T cells from PBMCs. Sample subset: CD45RA-negative fraction. This clonotype was sampled from a man between 18 and 29 years old in good health. Some clones in this sample may be carry-over from other donors' samples.

The CDR3 reads CASSLYRGPEAFF. The CDR3 nucleotides are TGTGCCAGCAGCTTATACAGGGGACCTGAAGCTTTCTTT. The chain has TRBV7-2 and TRBJ1-1; 7 bases line up with TRBD1. The V and J ends lost 2 bases and 6 bases, in that order; junction bases with no gene match: 3. Germline values: CDR1 SGHTA, CDR2 FQGNSA. CDR3 size: 13 residues.